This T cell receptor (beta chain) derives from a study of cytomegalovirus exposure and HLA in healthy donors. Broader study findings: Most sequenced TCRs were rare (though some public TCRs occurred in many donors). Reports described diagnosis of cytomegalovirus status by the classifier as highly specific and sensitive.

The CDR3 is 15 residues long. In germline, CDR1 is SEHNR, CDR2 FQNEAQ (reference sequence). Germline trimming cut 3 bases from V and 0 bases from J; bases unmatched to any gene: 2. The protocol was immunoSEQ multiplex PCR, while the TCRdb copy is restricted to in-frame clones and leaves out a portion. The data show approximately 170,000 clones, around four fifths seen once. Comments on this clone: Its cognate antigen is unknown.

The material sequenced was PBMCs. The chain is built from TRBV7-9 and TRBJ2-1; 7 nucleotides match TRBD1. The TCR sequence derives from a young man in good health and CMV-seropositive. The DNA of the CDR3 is TGTGCCAGCAGCTTGCAGGGGGACTCCTACAATGAGCAGTTCTTC. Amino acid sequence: CASSLQGDSYNEQFF.